The 8 T cell receptor beta chains presented below share a single source sample, sequenced in a study of cytomegalovirus exposure and HLA in healthy donors. PCR primers comprised 60 Vbeta and 13 Jbeta primers. The repertoire was sequenced with immunoSEQ multiplex PCR; TCRdb's copy has only in-frame clones and lacks some. The data show about 94,000 clones, more than 75% seen once. The sequenced sample was PBMCs. The receptors derive from a human donor in good health.

V and J are TRBV28 and TRBJ2-7; D possibly corresponds to TRBD2 (5 bases). Trimming took 6 bases from V and 2 from J, leaving 17 bases between them. The CDR3 consists of 15 residues. CDR1 is MDHEN, CDR2 SYDVKM, per germline. CDR3 protein: CASRIADGVTYEQYF. The CDR3 bases are TGTGCCAGCAGAATCGCCGACGGGGTTACCTACGAGCAGTACTTC.

The chain carries TRBV7-2 and TRBJ1-2; 9 bases match TRBD1. The length of the CDR3 is 14 residues. The germline gives CDR1 SGHTA, CDR2 FQGNSA. Trimming removed 2 bases from V and 8 bases from J; junction bases left unmatched: 6. In DNA, the CDR3 is TGTGCCAGCAGCTTATCCACAGGGGGCGGCGGCTACACCTTC. This codes for CASSLSTGGGGYTF.

The chain uses TRBV11-3 and TRBJ2-3; 13 nucleotides align to TRBD2. Germline loops: CDR1 SGHNT, CDR2 YENEEA. V shed 5 bases, J shed 1 base, and the junction held 3 bases outside the gene matches. This CDR3 spans 16 amino acids. In nucleotides, the CDR3 is TGTGCCAGCAGCCCGGGACTAGCGGGGCGCACAGATACGCAGTATTTT. It encodes CASSPGLAGRTDTQYF.

The chain is built from TRBV11-3 and TRBJ2-3, with TRBD1 as a possible D gene (8 bases). Germline lookup yields CDR1 SGHNT and CDR2 YENEEA. The length of the CDR3 is 19 residues. V was pared by 1 base and J by 4 bases, with 24 bases between. CDR3 in DNA: TGTGCCAGCAGCTTAGGGACAGGGCTTCGCGGGAGTAATCCAGATACGCAGTATTTT. Protein sequence: CASSLGTGLRGSNPDTQYF.

V usage is TRBV5-1 and J usage is TRBJ1-4; D call uncertain. This CDR3 has 13 amino acids. The germline gives CDR1 SGHRS, CDR2 YFSETQ. Trimming cost V 4 bases and J 5 bases, with 9 bases left between them. The CDR3, as DNA: TGCGCCAGCAGCAGACAATTAAATGAAAAACTGTTTTTT. Translation gives CASSRQLNEKLFF.

The chain has TRBV6-6 and TRBJ2-1; tentatively, D is TRBD2 (5 bases). Germline CDR1 reads MNHNY; CDR2 reads SVGAGI (reference sequence). CDR3 length: 14 residues. V was shortened by 5 bases and J by 8 bases, with 16 bases between the two germline ends. The DNA for the CDR3 is TGTGCCAGCAGTCACTTCGGGGATTGGGATGAGCAGTTCTTC. Translating it yields CASSHFGDWDEQFF.

The V call is TRBV11-2, the J call TRBJ2-2; D possibly corresponds to TRBD2 (7 bases). CDR1 and CDR2 (germline): SGHAT, FQNNGV. The germline V and J ends were trimmed by 5 bases and 6 bases, with 13 bases remaining between them. This CDR3 has 14 residues. The DNA for the CDR3 is TGTGCCAGCAGCCCCCGGGGGGCCTCCGGGGAGCTGTTTTTT. Its translation: CASSPRGASGELFF.

V and J are TRBV5-1 and TRBJ2-1; 15 bases are a match to TRBD2. V lost 7 bases, J lost 7 bases, and 9 bases stayed unmatched. The CDR3 length is 16 residues. Germline assignment: CDR1 SGHRS and CDR2 YFSETQ. CDR3: CASAGLAGGPRNEQFF. CDR3 DNA sequence: TGCGCCAGCGCCGGACTAGCGGGAGGGCCGAGAAATGAGCAGTTCTTC.